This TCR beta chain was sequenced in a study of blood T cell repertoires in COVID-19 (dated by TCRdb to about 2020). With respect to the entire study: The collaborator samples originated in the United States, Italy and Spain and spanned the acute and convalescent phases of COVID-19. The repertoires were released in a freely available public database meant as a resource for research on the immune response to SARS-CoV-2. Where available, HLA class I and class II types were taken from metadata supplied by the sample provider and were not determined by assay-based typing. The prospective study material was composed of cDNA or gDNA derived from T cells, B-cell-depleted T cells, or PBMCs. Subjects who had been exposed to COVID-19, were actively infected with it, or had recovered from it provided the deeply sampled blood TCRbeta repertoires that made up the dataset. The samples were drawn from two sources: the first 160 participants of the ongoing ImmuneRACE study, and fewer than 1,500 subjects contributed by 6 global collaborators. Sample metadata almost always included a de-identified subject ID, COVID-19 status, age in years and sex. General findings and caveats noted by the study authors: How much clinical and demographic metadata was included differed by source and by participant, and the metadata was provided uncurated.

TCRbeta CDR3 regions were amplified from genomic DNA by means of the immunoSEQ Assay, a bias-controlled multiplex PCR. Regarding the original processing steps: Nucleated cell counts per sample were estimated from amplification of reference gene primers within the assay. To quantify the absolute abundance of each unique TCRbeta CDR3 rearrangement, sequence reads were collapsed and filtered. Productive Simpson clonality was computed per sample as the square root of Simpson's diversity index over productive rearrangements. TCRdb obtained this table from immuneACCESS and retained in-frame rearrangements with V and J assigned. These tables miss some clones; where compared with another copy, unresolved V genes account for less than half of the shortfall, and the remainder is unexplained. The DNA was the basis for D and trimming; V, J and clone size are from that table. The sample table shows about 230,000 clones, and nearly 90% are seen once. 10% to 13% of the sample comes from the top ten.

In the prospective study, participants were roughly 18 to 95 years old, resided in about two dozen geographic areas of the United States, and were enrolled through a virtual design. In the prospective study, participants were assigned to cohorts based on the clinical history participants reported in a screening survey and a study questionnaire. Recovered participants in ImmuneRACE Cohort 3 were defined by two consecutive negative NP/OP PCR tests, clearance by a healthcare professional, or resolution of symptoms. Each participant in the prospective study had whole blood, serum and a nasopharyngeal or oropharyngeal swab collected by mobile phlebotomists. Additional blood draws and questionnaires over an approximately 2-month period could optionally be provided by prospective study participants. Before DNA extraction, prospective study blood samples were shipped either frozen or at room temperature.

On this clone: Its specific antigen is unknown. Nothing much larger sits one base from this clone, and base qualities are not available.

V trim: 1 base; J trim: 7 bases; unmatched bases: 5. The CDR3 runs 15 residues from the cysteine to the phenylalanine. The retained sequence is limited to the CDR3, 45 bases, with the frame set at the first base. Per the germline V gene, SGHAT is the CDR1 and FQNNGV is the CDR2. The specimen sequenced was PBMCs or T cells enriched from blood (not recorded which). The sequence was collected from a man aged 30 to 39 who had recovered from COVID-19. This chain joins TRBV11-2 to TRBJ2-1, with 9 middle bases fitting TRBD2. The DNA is TGTGCCAGCAGCTTAGTAGCGGGAGTCGGAAATGAGCAGTTCTTC. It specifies CASSLVAGVGNEQFF.